The clone carrying this T cell receptor (beta chain) has only a few counts. The target antigen is unknown. The source of the sample is a study of T-cell memory formation after mild COVID-19. Study-wide points: A subset of responding clones appeared in pre-infection memory, suggesting cross-reactive memory joined. Clones shrinking from day 15 to 85 showed even CD4/CD8 mixes; later expanders tilted CD4+.

From 5'RACE with constant-segment primers came TCR alpha and TCR beta cDNA libraries that carried sample barcodes and UMIs. TCRdb itself ran the 5' RACE reads through MiXCR, one entry per CDR3 protein. The repertoire holds roughly 260,000 distinct CDR3 sequences, with around 17% as singletons. The CDR3 extends over 13 amino acids. The V gene lost 1 base and the J gene lost 7 bases, with 10 bases spanning the gap. Germline CDR1 LGHDT, CDR2 YNNKEL (reference sequence). This chain connects TRBV3-1 to TRBJ2-5, with D maybe TRBD1 (5 bases). Sample: PBMCs or a T cell subset sorted from them (not recorded which). This clonotype originated in a man between 18 and 35 years old who had mild COVID-19 (a few samples of this study predate the infection). Cell type and time point are not known. CDR3 DNA: TGTGCCAGCAGCCAAGGGGGCGAGGCGACCCAGTACTTC. Translation gives CASSQGGEATQYF.